The 16 T cell receptor beta chains reported below all come from one sample, sequenced in a study of cytomegalovirus exposure and HLA in healthy donors (dated by TCRdb to about 2017). Library construction relied on the immunoSEQ multiplex PCR assay. TCRdb's version of the immuneACCESS table is confined to in-frame rearrangements and falls short of the full clone set. An unresolved V gene accounts for under half of the shortfall where checked; the remainder is of unknown origin. The sample has a few hundred thousand clones on record, 80% to 90% of them singletons. The ten largest clonotypes hold about 0.8% of the sample. Sequenced: PBMCs. These receptors were taken from a woman aged 18-30 years in good health and CMV-seronegative.

This chain joins TRBV27 and TRBJ2-2; D perhaps matches TRBD1 (5 bases). Per the germline V gene, CDR1 is MNHEY and CDR2 is SMNVEV (reference sequence). Trimming removed 5 bases at V and 5 bases at J, with 12 bases between. This CDR3 has 14 amino acids. The CDR3 nucleotides read TGTGCCAGCAGTCAGATACAGGTTACCGGGGAGCTGTTTTTT. Its protein product is CASSQIQVTGELFF.

This clone has only one observation. CDR3 DNA: TGTGCCAGCAGTTACTCTGCCGGGATTGGGGAAAACACCATATATTTT. Amino acid sequence: CASSYSAGIGENTIYF. The chain recombines TRBV6-5 with TRBJ1-3, with D uncertain. Germline assignment: CDR1 MNHEY and CDR2 SVGAGI. The V end lost 0 bases, the J end lost 6 bases, and 15 bases lay between the germline ends. The CDR3 covers 16 residues.

The gene calls are TRBV19 and TRBJ2-2; no reliable D call. Germline CDR1 and CDR2: LNHDA and SQIVND (reference sequence). The germline V and J ends were trimmed by 5 bases and 6 bases, with 7 bases remaining between them. The CDR3 consists of 12 residues. The CDR3 nucleotides read TGTGCCAGTAGTGTCGGTCCCGGGGAGCTGTTTTTT. It specifies CASSVGPGELFF.

The chain is built from TRBV4-3 and TRBJ1-3; no clear D gene. V was trimmed by 4 bases and J by 1 base, leaving 14 bases between them. Germline loops: CDR1 LGHNA, CDR2 YSLEER. The CDR3 sequence is 16 residues long. This CDR3 reads CASSPNLGLSGNTIYF. The CDR3 DNA is TGCGCCAGCAGCCCCAATCTGGGCTTGTCTGGAAACACCATATATTTT.

This clone was detected once. This chain connects TRBV7-8 to TRBJ2-1; the match to TRBD2 covers 7 bases. There are 14 residues in the CDR3. Germline V gene data show CDR1 as SGHVS and CDR2 as FQNEAQ. Trimming at V came to 8 bases and at J to 2 bases, leaving 6 bases not matched to a gene. The CDR3 DNA reads as TGTGCCAGCGTGAAGCGGGGTACCTACAATGAGCAGTTCTTC. The encoded protein is CASVKRGTYNEQFF.

V gene TRBV27 combines with J gene TRBJ2-2, with 10 nucleotides matching TRBD2. The CDR3 consists of 17 residues. The junction had 9 bases not matched to a gene; V was cut back by 5 bases and J by 3 bases. CDR1 and CDR2 (germline): MNHEY, SMNVEV (reference sequence). The CDR3 DNA is TGTGCCAGCAGTCCATGGGCTAGCGGGAGTTACACCGGGGAGCTGTTTTTT. Translating it yields CASSPWASGSYTGELFF.

The chain joins TRBV11-2 to TRBJ2-5; the match to TRBD2 covers 15 bases. The CDR3 runs 16 residues. After removal of 5 bases from V and 5 bases from J, the junction contained 6 bases not matched to a gene. Germline-derived CDR1 and CDR2 are SGHAT and FQNNGV. The CDR3 loop reads CASSLGLAGGKETQYF. CDR3 DNA: TGTGCCAGCAGCCTCGGACTAGCGGGAGGGAAGGAGACCCAGTACTTC. Based on the CDR3 plus reference TRBV11-2 and TRBJ2-5, the full variable domain is EAGVAQSPRYKIIEKRQSVAFWCNPISGHATLYWYQQILGQGPKLLIQFQNNGVVDDSQLPKDRFSAERLKGVDSTLKIQPAKLEDSAVYLCASSLGLAGGKETQYFGPGTRLLVL.

The CDR3 DNA follows: TGTGCCAGCAGCTTACCGACAGCCCTTGGCTATGGCTACACCTTC. This translates into CASSLPTALGYGYTF. The V gene is TRBV5-5, the J gene TRBJ1-2; D may be TRBD1 (5 bases). The V gene's germline CDR1 is SGHKS and CDR2 YYEKEE (reference sequence). With 2 bases removed from V and 4 bases from J, the gap between germline ends came to 15 bases. This CDR3 is built from 15 residues.

This chain links TRBV19 with TRBJ2-7; 13 nucleotides line up with TRBD2. The CDR3 has 14 residues. V dropped 9 bases and J dropped 2; count of bases not matched to a gene: 4. Looked up from germline, CDR1 is LNHDA and CDR2 is SQIVND (reference sequence). The CDR3 DNA sequence: TGTGCCAGCCGGACTAGCGGGGGTGCCTACGAGCAGTACTTC. Its translation is CASRTSGGAYEQYF.

The V and J genes are TRBV5-1 and TRBJ2-7; the match to TRBD1 covers 7 bases. This CDR3 is 14 amino acids long. The V gene end was trimmed by 3 bases and the J gene end by 0 bases; junction bases not matched to a gene: 3. Germline loops: CDR1 SGHRS, CDR2 YFSETQ. CDR3 sequence (DNA): TGCGCCAGCAGCTCGGGACAGAGCTCCTACGAGCAGTACTTC. Amino acid sequence: CASSSGQSSYEQYF. Full variable domain (missing parts from reference TRBV5-1 and TRBJ2-7): KAGVTQTPRYLIKTRGQQVTLSCSPISGHRSVSWYQQTPGQGLQFLFEYFSETQRNKGNFPGRFSGRQFSNSRSEMNVSTLELGDSALYLCASSSGQSSYEQYFGPGTRLTVT.

V usage is TRBV11-2 and J usage is TRBJ1-1, with 7 positions matching TRBD1. The CDR3 spans 14 residues. Germline lookup yields CDR1 SGHAT and CDR2 FQNNGV. V trimming: 5 bases; J trimming: 0 bases; junction bases outside the gene matches: 3. Written as DNA, the CDR3 is TGTGCCAGCAGCCGGGGACAGATGAACACTGAAGCTTTCTTT. Encoded protein: CASSRGQMNTEAFF.

The rearrangement links TRBV27 to TRBJ2-2; D is undetermined. The CDR3 sequence is 13 residues long. The germline gives CDR1 MNHEY, CDR2 SMNVEV (reference sequence). The V gene lost 6 bases and the J gene lost 6 bases, with 11 bases spanning the gap. The CDR3 sequence is CASRRTTSGELFF. The CDR3 coding sequence is TGTGCCAGCAGGCGAACTACCTCCGGGGAGCTGTTTTTT.

The genes are TRBV29-1 and TRBJ2-1; 8 bases line up with TRBD2. Germline CDR1 reads SQVTM; CDR2 reads ANQGSEA. The ends lost 5 bases at V and 10 bases at J; junction bases unmatched: 7. The CDR3 consists of 12 residues. The CDR3 nucleotides read TGCAGCGTTCACCCGGGGGGGAGCGAGCAGTTCTTC. Its translation: CSVHPGGSEQFF.

This chain connects TRBV15 to TRBJ2-1, with D perhaps TRBD2 (5 bases). The CDR3 is 15 amino acids. Trimming removed 0 bases from V and 0 bases from J, with 6 bases in between. The germline CDR1 and CDR2 sequences are LNHNV and YYDKDF (reference sequence). CDR3 sequence reads: CATSREGSSYNEQFF. The CDR3 bases are TGTGCCACCAGCAGAGAGGGGAGCTCCTACAATGAGCAGTTCTTC.

The J gene is TRBJ1-2, the V gene TRBV7-8, with TRBD1 identical over 8 bases. Per the germline V gene, CDR1 is SGHVS and CDR2 is FQNEAQ. The trim removed 3 bases at V and 8 bases at J, leaving 5 bases unmatched. CDR3 length equals 13 residues. CDR3 protein: CASSFRGHGGYTF. The CDR3 DNA sequence: TGTGCCAGCAGCTTCAGGGGGCACGGGGGCTACACCTTC.

This chain links TRBV7-2 with TRBJ1-1; the match to TRBD1 covers 7 bases. V shed 5 bases and J 0 bases; nucleotides not matched to a gene: 12. CDR3 length: 17 amino acids. Germline values: CDR1 SGHTA, CDR2 FQGNSA. Written as DNA, the CDR3 is TGTGCCAGCAGCCTCCGACAGGGCCTGGGGATGAACACTGAAGCTTTCTTT. It specifies CASSLRQGLGMNTEAFF.